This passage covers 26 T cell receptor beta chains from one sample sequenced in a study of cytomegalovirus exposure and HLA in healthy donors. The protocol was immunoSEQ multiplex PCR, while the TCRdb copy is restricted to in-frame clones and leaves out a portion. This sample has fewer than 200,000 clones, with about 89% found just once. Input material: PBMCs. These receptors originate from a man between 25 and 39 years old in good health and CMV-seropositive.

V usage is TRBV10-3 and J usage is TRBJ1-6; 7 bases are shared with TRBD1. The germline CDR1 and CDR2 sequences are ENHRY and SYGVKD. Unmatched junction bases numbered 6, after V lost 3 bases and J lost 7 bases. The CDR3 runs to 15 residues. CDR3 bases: TGTGCCATCAGTGACACCGACAGGGAGAATTCACCCCTCCACTTT. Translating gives CAISDTDRENSPLHF.

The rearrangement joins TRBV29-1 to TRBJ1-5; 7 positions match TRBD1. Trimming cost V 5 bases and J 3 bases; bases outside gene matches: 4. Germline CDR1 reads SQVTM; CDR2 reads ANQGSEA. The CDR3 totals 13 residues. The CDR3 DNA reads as TGCAGCGTTTCCGACAGGGACAATCAGCCCCAGCATTTT. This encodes CSVSDRDNQPQHF.

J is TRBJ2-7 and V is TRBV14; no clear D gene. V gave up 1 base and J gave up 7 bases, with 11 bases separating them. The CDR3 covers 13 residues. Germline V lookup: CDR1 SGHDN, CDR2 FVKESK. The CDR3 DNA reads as TGTGCCAGCAGCCAAGGACTTGAATGGGAGCAGTACTTC. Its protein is CASSQGLEWEQYF.

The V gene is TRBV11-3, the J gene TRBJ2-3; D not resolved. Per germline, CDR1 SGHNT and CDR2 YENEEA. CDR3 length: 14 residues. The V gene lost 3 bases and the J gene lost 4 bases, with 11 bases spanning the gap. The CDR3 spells CASSFGQVPDTQYF. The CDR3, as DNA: TGTGCCAGCAGCTTTGGGCAGGTCCCAGATACGCAGTATTTT.

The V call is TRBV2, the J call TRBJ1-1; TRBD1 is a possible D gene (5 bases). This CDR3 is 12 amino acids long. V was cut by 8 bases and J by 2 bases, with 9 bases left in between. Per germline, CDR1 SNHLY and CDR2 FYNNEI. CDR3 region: CASFRVNTEAFF. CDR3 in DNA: TGTGCCAGCTTCAGGGTCAACACTGAAGCTTTCTTT.

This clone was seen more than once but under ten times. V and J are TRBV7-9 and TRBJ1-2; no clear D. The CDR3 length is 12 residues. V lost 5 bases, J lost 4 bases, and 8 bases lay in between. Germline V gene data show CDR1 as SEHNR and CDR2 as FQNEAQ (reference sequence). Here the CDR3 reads CASSPERYGYTF. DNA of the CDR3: TGTGCCAGCAGCCCAGAGCGCTATGGCTACACCTTC.

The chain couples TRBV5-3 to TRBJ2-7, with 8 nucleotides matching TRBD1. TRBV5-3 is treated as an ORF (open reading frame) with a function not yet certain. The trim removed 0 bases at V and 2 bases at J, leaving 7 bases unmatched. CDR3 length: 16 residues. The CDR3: CARSLDPADRAYEQYF. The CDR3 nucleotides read TGTGCCAGAAGCTTGGATCCTGCGGACAGGGCCTACGAGCAGTACTTC.

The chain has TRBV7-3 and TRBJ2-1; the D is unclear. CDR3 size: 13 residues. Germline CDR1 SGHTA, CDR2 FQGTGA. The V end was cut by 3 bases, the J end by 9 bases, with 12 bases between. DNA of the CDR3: TGTGCCAGCAGCTTGAGGACCCAATCTGAGCAGTTCTTC. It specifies CASSLRTQSEQFF.

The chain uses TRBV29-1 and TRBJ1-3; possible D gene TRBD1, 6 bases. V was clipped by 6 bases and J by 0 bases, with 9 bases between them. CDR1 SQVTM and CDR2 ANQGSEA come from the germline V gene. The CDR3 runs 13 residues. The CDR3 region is CSVRQVSGNTIYF. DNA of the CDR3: TGCAGCGTGAGACAGGTCTCTGGAAACACCATATATTTT.

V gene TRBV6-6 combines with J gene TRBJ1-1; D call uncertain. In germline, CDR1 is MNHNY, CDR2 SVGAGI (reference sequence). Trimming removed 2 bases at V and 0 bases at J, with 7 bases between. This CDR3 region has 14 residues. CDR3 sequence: CASSYLTVNTEAFF. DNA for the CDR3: TGTGCCAGCAGTTACCTGACGGTGAACACTGAAGCTTTCTTT.

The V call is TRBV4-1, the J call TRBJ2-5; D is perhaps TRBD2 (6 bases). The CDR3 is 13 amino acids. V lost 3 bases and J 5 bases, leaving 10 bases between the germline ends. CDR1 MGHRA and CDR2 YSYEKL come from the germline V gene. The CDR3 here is CASSHAAGETQYF. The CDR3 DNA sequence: TGCGCCAGCAGCCACGCGGCGGGGGAGACCCAGTACTTC.

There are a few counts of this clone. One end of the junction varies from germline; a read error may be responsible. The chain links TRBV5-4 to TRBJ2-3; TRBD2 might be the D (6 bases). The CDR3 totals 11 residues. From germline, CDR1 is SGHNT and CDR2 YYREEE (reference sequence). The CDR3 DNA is TGTGCCAGCAGCTTTGGGACTTTGTTGGATTTT. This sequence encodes CASSFGTLLDF.

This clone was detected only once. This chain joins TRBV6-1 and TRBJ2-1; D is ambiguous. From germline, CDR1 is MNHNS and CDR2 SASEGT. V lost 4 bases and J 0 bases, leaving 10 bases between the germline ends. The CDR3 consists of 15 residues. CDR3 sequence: CASSGPRNSYNEQFF. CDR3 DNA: TGTGCCAGCAGTGGGCCCAGAAACTCCTACAATGAGCAGTTCTTC.

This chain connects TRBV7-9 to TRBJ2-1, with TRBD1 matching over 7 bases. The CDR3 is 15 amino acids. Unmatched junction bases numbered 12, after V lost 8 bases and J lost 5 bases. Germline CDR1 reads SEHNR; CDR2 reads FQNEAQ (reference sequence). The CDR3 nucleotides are TGTGCCAGCGAATGGGTAGACAGGGCGAACAATGAGCAGTTCTTC. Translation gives CASEWVDRANNEQFF. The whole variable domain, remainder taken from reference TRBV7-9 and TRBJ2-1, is DTGVSQNPRHKITKRGQNVTFRCDPISEHNRLYWYRQTLGQGPEFLTYFQNEAQLEKSRLLSDRFSAERPKGSFSTLEIQRTEQGDSAMYLCASEWVDRANNEQFFGPGTRLTVL.

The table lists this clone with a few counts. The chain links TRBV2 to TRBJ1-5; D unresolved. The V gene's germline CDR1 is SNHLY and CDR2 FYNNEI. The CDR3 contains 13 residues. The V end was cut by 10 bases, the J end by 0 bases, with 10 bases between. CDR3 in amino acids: CATAWDSNQPQHF. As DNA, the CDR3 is TGTGCCACCGCGTGGGATAGCAATCAGCCCCAGCATTTT.

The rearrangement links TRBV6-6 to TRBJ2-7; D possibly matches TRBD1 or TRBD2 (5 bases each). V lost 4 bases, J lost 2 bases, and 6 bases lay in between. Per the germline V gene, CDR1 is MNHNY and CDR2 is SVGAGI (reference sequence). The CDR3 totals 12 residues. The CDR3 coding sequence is TGTGCCAGCAGTTCGGGGCCCTACGAGCAGTACTTC. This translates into CASSSGPYEQYF.

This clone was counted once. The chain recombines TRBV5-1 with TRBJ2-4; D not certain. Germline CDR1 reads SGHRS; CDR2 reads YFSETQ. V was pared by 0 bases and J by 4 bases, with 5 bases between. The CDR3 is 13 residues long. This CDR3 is CASSLDLKNIQYF. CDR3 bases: TGCGCCAGCAGCTTGGATCTGAAAAACATTCAGTACTTC.

CDR3 DNA: TGCGCCAGCAGCTTGGAGTGGGGAGGTCAGCCCCAGCATTTT. This translates into CASSLEWGGQPQHF. The chain is built from TRBV5-1 and TRBJ1-5; D remains ambiguous. The CDR3 has 14 amino acids. V was clipped by 0 bases and J by 6 bases, with 10 bases between them. The germline V gene encodes CDR1 SGHRS and CDR2 YFSETQ.

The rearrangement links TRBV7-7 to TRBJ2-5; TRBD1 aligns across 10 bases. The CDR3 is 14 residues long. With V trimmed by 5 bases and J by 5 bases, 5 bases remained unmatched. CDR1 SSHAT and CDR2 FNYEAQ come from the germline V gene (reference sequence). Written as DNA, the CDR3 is TGTGCCAGCAGCCCCCGGACAGGGGGGGAGACCCAGTACTTC. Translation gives CASSPRTGGETQYF.

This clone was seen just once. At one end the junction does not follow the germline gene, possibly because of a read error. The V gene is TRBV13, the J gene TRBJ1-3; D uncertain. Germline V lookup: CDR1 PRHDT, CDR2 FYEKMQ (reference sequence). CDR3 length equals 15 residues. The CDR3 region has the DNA TGTGCCAGCAGCCTAGGGCGGGTTAGTGGAAACACCATATATTTT. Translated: CASSLGRVSGNTIYF.

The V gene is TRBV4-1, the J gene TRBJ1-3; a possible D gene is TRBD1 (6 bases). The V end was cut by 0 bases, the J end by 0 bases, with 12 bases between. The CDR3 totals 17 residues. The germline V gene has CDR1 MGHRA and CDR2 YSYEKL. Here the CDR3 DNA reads TGCGCCAGCAGCCAAGAGAAGGGACACTACTCTGGAAACACCATATATTTT. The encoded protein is CASSQEKGHYSGNTIYF.

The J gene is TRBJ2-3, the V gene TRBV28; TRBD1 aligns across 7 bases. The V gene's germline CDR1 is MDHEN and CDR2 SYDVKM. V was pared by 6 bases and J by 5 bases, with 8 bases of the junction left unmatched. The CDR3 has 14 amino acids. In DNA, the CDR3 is TGTGCCAGCAGCCGGCGAGGGGGCGGAGATACGCAGTATTTT. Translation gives CASSRRGGGDTQYF.

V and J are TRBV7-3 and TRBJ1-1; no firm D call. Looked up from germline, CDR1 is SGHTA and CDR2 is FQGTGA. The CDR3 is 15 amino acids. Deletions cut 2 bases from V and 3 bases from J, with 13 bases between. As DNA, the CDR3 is TGTGCCAGCAGCTTATCCCAGATGTCCTACACTGAAGCTTTCTTT. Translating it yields CASSLSQMSYTEAFF.

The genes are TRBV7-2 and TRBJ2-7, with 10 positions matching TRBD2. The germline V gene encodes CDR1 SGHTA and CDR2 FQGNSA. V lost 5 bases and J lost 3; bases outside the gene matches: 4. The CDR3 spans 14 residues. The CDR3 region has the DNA TGTGCCAGCAGCCCCGGGACTAGCGTCTACGAGCAGTACTTC. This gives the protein CASSPGTSVYEQYF.

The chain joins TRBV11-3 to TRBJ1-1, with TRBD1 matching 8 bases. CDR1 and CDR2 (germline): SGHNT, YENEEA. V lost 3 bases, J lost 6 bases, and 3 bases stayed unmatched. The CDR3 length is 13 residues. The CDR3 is CASSFRTGPEAFF. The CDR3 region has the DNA TGTGCCAGCAGCTTTCGGACAGGGCCTGAAGCTTTCTTT.

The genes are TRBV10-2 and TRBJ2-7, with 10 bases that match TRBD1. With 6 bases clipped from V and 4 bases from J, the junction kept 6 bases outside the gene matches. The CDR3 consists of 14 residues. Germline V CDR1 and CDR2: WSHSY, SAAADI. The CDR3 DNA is TGCGCCAGCAGGGCCGGGACAGGGGCTTACGAGCAGTACTTC. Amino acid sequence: CASRAGTGAYEQYF.